This TCR beta chain was documented in a study of cytomegalovirus exposure and HLA in healthy donors. Study-level findings and limits: HLA alleles showed associations with about 17,000 TCR beta sequences in a later analysis, at a 0.05 false discovery rate.

The PCR employed 60 Vbeta primers together with 13 Jbeta primers. The assay was immunoSEQ multiplex PCR, and TCRdb's table has in-frame clones only and misses some. The table records 110,000 or so clones, 70% to 80% of them present only once. With regard to this clone: The antigen remains unidentified.

J lost 1 base, V lost 2 bases, and 4 bases had no gene match. This CDR3 spans 15 amino acids. The germline V gene encodes CDR1 MDHEN and CDR2 SYDVKM. The sequence derives from a woman in her forties in good health and CMV-seropositive. The chain carries TRBV28 and TRBJ1-1; 7 bases are shared with TRBD1. The sequenced sample was PBMCs. The CDR3, as DNA: TGTGCCAGCAGTTTAGGGACAGCCTCGAACACTGAAGCTTTCTTT. The encoded protein is CASSLGTASNTEAFF.